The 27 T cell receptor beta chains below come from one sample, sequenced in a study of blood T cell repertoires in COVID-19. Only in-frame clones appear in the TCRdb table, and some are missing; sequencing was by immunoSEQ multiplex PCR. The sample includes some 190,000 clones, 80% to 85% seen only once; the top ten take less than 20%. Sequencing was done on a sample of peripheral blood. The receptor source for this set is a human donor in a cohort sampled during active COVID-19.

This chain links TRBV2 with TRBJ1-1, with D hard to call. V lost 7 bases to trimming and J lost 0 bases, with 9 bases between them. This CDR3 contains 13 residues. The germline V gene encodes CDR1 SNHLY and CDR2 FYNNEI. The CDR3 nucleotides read TGTGCCAGCAAAGAGGGATTGAACACTGAAGCTTTCTTT. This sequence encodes CASKEGLNTEAFF. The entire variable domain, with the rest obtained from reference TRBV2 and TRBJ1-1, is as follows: EPEVTQTPSHQVTQMGQEVILRCVPISNHLYFYWYRQILGQKVEFLVSFYNNEISEKSEIFDDQFSVERPDGSNFTLKIRSTKLEDSAMYFCASKEGLNTEAFFGQGTRLTVV.

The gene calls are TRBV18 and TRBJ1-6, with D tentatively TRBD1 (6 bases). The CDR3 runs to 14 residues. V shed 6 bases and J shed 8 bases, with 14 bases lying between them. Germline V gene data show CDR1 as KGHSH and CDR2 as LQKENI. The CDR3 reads CASSLRQEDSPLHF. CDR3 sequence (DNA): TGTGCCAGCTCCCTGCGACAGGAAGATTCACCCCTCCACTTT.

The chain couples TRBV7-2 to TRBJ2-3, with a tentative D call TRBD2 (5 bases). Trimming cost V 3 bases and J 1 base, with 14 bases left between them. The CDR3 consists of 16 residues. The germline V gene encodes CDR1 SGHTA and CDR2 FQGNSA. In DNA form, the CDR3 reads TGTGCCAGCAGCTTCGCAGAGGGCCCGGGCACAGATACGCAGTATTTT. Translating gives CASSFAEGPGTDTQYF.

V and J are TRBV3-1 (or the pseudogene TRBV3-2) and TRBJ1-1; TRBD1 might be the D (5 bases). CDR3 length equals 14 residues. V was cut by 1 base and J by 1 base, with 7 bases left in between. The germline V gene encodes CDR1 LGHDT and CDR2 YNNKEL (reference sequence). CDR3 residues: CASSQAGGNTEAFF. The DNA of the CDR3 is TGTGCCAGCAGCCAAGCGGGGGGGAACACTGAAGCTTTCTTT.

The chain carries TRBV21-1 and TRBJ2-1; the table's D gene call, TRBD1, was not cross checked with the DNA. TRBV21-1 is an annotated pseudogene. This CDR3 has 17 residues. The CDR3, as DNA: TGTGCCAGCAGCAAAGTGGGGACAGGGAGGCCTTACAATGAGCAGTTCTTC. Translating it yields CASSKVGTGRPYNEQFF.

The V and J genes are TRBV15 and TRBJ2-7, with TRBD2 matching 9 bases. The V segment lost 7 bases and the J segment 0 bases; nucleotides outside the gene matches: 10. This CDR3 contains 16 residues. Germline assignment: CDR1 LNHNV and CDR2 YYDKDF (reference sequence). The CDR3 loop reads CATKGSGGFSSYEQYV. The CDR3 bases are TGTGCCACCAAAGGTAGCGGGGGATTTAGCTCCTACGAGCAGTACGTC.

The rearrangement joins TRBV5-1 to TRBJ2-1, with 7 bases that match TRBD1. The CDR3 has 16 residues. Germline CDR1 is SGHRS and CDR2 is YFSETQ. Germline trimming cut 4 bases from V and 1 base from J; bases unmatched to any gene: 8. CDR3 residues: CASSKQDRISYNEQFF. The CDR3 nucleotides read TGCGCCAGCAGCAAACAGGACAGGATTTCCTACAATGAGCAGTTCTTC. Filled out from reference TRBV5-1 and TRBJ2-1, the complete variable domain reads KAGVTQTPRYLIKTRGQQVTLSCSPISGHRSVSWYQQTPGQGLQFLFEYFSETQRNKGNFPGRFSGRQFSNSRSEMNVSTLELGDSALYLCASSKQDRISYNEQFFGPGTRLTVL.

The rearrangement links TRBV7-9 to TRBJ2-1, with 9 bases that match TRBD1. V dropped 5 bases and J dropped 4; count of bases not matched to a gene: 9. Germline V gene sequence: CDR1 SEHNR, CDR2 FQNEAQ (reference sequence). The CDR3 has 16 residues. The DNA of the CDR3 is TGTGCCAGCAGCAGATCCGGGACAGGGAAGTACAATGAGCAGTTCTTC. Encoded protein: CASSRSGTGKYNEQFF. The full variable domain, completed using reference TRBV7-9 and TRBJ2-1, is DTGVSQNPRHKITKRGQNVTFRCDPISEHNRLYWYRQTLGQGPEFLTYFQNEAQLEKSRLLSDRFSAERPKGSFSTLEIQRTEQGDSAMYLCASSRSGTGKYNEQFFGPGTRLTVL.

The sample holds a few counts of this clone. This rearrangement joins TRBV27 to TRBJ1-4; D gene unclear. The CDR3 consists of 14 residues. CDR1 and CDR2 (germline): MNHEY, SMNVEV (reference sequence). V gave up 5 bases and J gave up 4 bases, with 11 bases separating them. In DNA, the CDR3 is TGTGCCAGCAGTAAGAGGGTTCTTAATGAAAAACTGTTTTTT. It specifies CASSKRVLNEKLFF. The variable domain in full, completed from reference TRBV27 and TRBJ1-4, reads EAQVTQNPRYLITVTGKKLTVTCSQNMNHEYMSWYRQDPGLGLRQIYYSMNVEVTDKGDVPEGYKVSRKEKRNFPLILESPSPNQTSLYFCASSKRVLNEKLFFGSGTQLSVL.

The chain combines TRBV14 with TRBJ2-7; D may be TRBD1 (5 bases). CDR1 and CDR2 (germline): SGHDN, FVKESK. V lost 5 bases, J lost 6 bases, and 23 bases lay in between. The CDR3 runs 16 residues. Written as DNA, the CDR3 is TGTGCCAGCAGCACCCACAGGAACCGCGACGAGGTCGAGCAGTACGTC. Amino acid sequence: CASSTHRNRDEVEQYV.

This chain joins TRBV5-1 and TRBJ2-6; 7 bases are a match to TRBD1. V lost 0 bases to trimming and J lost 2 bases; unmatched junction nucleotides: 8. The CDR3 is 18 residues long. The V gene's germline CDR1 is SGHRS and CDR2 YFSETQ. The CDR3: CASSLGQTGVPGANVLTF. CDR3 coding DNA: TGCGCCAGCAGCTTGGGCCAAACAGGGGTCCCTGGGGCCAACGTCCTGACTTTC.

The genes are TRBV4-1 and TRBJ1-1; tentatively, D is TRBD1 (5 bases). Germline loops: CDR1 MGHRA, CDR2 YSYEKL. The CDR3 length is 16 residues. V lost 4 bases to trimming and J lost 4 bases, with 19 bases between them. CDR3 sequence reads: CASSPDRLEIFTEAFF. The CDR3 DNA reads TGCGCCAGCAGCCCCGACAGACTTGAGATATTCACTGAAGCTTTCTTT.

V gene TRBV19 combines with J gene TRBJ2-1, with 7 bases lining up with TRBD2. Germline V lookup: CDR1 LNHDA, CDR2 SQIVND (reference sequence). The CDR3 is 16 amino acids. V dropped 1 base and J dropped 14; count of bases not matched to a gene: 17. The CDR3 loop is CASSIALTSTTLGEFF. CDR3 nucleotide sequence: TGTGCCAGTAGTATAGCTCTGACTAGCACAACCCTAGGGGAGTTCTTC.

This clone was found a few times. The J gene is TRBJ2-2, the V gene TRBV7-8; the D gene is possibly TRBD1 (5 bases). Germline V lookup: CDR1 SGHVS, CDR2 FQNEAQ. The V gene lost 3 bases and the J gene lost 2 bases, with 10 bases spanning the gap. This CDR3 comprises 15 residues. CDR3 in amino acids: CASSLGQTNTGELFF. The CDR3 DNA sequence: TGTGCCAGCAGCTTGGGGCAGACAAACACCGGGGAGCTGTTTTTT.

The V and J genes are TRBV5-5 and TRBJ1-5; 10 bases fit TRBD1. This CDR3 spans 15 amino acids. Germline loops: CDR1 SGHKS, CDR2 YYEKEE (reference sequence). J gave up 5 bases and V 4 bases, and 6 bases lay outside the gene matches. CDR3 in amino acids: CASSPDGTGDQPQHF. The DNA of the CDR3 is TGTGCCAGCAGCCCGGATGGGACAGGGGATCAGCCCCAGCATTTT.

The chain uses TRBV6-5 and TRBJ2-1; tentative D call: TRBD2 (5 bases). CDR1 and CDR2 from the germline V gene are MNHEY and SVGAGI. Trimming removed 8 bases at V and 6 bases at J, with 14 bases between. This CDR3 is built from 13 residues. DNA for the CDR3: TGTGCCAGCGAAACCGGGGTCTTCAATGAGCAGTTCTTC. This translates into CASETGVFNEQFF.

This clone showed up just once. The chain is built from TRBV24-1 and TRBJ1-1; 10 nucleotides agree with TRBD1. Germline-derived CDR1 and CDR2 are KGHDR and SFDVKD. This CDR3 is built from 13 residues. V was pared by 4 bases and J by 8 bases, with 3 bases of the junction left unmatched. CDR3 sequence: CATSDPTGGEAFF. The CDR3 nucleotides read TGTGCCACCAGTGACCCGACAGGGGGCGAAGCTTTCTTT.

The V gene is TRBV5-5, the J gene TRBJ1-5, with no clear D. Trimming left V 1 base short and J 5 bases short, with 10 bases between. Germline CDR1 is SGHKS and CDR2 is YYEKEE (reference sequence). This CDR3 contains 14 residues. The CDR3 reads CASSLISGDQPQHF. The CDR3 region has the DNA TGTGCCAGCAGCTTGATTTCGGGAGATCAGCCCCAGCATTTT.

CDR3 sequence (DNA): TGCGCCAGCAGCTTGGCCCTCACAACTAGCGGGAAACCTACGATGCAGTACTTC. Translation gives CASSLALTTSGKPTMQYF. V and J are TRBV5-1 and TRBJ2-7; 10 bases fit TRBD2. This CDR3 is 18 amino acids long. V lost 0 bases to trimming and J lost 9 bases; unmatched junction nucleotides: 18. CDR1 and CDR2 (germline): SGHRS, YFSETQ.

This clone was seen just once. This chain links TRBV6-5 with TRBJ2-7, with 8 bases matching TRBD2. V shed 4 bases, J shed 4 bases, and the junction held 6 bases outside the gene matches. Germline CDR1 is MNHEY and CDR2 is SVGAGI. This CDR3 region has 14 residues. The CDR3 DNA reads TGTGCCAGCAGTTTAAGCGGGAGTAGGTACGAGCAGTACTTC. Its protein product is CASSLSGSRYEQYF.

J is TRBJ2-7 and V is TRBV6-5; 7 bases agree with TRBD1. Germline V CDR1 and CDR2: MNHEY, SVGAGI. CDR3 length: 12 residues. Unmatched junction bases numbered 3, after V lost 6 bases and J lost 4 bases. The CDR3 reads CASRRDSYEQYV. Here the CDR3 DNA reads TGTGCCAGCAGGAGGGACAGTTACGAGCAGTACGTC.

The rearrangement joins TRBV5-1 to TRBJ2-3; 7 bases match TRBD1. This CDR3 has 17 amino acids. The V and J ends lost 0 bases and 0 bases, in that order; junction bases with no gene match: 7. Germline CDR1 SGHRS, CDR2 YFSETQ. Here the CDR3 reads CASSLGITGDSTDTQYF. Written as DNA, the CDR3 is TGCGCCAGCAGCTTGGGGATTACAGGGGATAGCACAGATACGCAGTATTTT. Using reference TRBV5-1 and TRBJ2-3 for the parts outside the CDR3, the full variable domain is KAGVTQTPRYLIKTRGQQVTLSCSPISGHRSVSWYQQTPGQGLQFLFEYFSETQRNKGNFPGRFSGRQFSNSRSEMNVSTLELGDSALYLCASSLGITGDSTDTQYFGPGTRLTVL.

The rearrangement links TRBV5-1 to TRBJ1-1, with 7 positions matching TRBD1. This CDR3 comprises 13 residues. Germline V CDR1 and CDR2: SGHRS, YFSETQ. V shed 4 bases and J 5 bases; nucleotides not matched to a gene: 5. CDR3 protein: CASSVKTGTEAFF. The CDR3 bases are TGCGCCAGCAGCGTAAAGACAGGGACTGAAGCTTTCTTT.

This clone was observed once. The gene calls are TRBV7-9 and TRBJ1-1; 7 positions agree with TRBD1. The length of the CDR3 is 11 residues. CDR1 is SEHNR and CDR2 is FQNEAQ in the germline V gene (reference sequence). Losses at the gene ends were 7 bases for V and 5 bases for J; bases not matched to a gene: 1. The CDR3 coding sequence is TGTGCCAGCAAGGGGGCAACTGAAGCTTTCTTT. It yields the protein CASKGATEAFF.

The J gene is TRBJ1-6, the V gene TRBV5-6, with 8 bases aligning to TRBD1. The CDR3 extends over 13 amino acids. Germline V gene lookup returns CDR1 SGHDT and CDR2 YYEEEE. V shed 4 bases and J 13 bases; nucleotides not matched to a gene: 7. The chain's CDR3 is CASSADRAGPLHF. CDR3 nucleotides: TGTGCCAGCAGCGCGGACAGGGCTGGGCCCCTCCACTTT.

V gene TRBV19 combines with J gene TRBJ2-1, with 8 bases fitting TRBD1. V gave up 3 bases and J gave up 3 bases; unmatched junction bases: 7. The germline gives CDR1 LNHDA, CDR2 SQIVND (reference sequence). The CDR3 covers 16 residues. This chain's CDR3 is CASSIGQGSLYNEQFF. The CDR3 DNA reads TGTGCCAGTAGTATTGGACAGGGCTCACTCTACAATGAGCAGTTCTTC.

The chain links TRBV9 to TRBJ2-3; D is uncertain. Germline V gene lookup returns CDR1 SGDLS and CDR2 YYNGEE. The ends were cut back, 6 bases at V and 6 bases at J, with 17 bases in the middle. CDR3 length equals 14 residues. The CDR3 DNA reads TGTGCCAGCACCCATAAATCGGGTGACGATACGCAGTATTTT. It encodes CASTHKSGDDTQYF.